What follows are 16 T cell receptor beta chains derived from one specimen sequenced in a study of shared clonotypes between healthy human individuals. The protocol was immunoSEQ multiplex PCR, while the TCRdb copy is restricted to in-frame clones and leaves out a portion. Here the sample spans fewer than 600,000 clones, roughly 80% being singletons. The specimen was PBMCs. Source of these receptors: a middle-aged woman in good health. Some clones in this sample may be carry-over from other donors' samples.

CDR3 bases: TGCGCCAGCAGCTCGGGGCTAGAGGTAACTGAGCAGTTCTTC. Translation gives CASSSGLEVTEQFF. The chain has TRBV5-1 and TRBJ2-1, with D perhaps given as TRBD1 or TRBD2 (5 bases each). The CDR3 totals 14 residues. Trimming shortened V by 3 bases and J by 9 bases, and 16 bases separated the two germline ends. Germline lookup yields CDR1 SGHRS and CDR2 YFSETQ.

The chain uses TRBV6-4 and TRBJ2-2; TRBD2 aligns across 11 bases. V shed 6 bases and J 6 bases; nucleotides not matched to a gene: 6. Germline values: CDR1 MRHNA, CDR2 SNTAGT. The CDR3 is 15 residues long. This CDR3 reads CASSSLAGASGELFF. CDR3 DNA: TGTGCCAGCAGCTCACTAGCGGGAGCCTCCGGGGAGCTGTTTTTT.

This clone has ten or more counts. A junction boundary mismatches the germline segment, possibly from a read error. This chain connects TRBV7-2 to TRBJ1-1, with D perhaps matching TRBD1 (5 bases). Germline loops: CDR1 SGHTA, CDR2 FQGNSA. The CDR3 extends over 15 amino acids. CDR3 in amino acids: CASSLGPQVNAEAFF. DNA of the CDR3: TGTGCCAGCAGCTTAGGACCACAGGTGAACGCTGAAGCTTTCTTT.

This rearrangement joins TRBV2 to TRBJ2-5, with TRBD2 matching 7 bases. J lost 5 bases, V lost 4 bases, and 4 bases had no gene match. The CDR3 extends over 13 amino acids. Germline V gene data show CDR1 as SNHLY and CDR2 as FYNNEI. For the CDR3, the DNA is TGTGCCAGCAGTGCAGGACTAGGGGAGACCCAGTACTTC. This encodes CASSAGLGETQYF.

CDR3 region: CASSQVGLAGANVLTF. CDR3 coding DNA: TGTGCCAGCAGCCAAGTGGGGTTGGCTGGGGCCAACGTCCTGACTTTC. The chain uses TRBV4-2 and TRBJ2-6; D is ambiguous. Germline V gene data show CDR1 as LGHNA and CDR2 as YNFKEQ. The V end lost 1 base, the J end lost 2 bases, and 9 bases lay between the germline ends. The CDR3 covers 16 residues.

This clone showed up just a few times. This chain joins TRBV9 and TRBJ2-5, with 10 bases matching TRBD1. This CDR3 has 14 amino acids. Germline V CDR1 and CDR2: SGDLS, YYNGEE. V lost 2 bases to trimming and J lost 4 bases; unmatched junction nucleotides: 2. The CDR3 region is CASSVTGGGETQYF. The CDR3 DNA reads as TGTGCCAGCAGCGTGACAGGGGGCGGAGAGACCCAGTACTTC.

The J gene is TRBJ2-7, the V gene TRBV2, with D tentatively TRBD1 (6 bases). Trimming removed 3 bases at V and 2 bases at J, with 8 bases between. CDR3 length equals 13 residues. The V gene's germline CDR1 is SNHLY and CDR2 FYNNEI. CDR3: CASSETGAYEQYF. DNA of the CDR3: TGTGCCAGCAGTGAGACAGGAGCCTACGAGCAGTACTTC. The full variable domain, with the rest looked up from reference TRBV2 and TRBJ2-7, is EPEVTQTPSHQVTQMGQEVILRCVPISNHLYFYWYRQILGQKVEFLVSFYNNEISEKSEIFDDQFSVERPDGSNFTLKIRSTKLEDSAMYFCASSETGAYEQYFGPGTRLTVT.

The chain is built from TRBV7-9 and TRBJ2-1, with D possibly being TRBD2 (6 bases). Germline V gene data show CDR1 as SEHNR and CDR2 as FQNEAQ (reference sequence). This CDR3 has 14 amino acids. V was cut by 0 bases and J by 10 bases, with 13 bases left in between. CDR3 region: CASSLATSSEEQFF. The DNA for the CDR3 is TGTGCCAGCAGCTTAGCTACCTCTAGCGAAGAGCAGTTCTTC.

CDR3 amino acids: CASVAAGTDTQYF. The CDR3 coding sequence is TGTGCCAGCGTGGCGGCGGGGACAGATACGCAGTATTTT. V is TRBV6-5 and J is TRBJ2-3; D is possibly TRBD2 (6 bases). CDR1 is MNHEY and CDR2 is SVGAGI in the germline V gene. V was pared by 8 bases and J by 3 bases, with 12 bases between. The CDR3 loop spans 13 amino acids.

The sample holds one count of this clone. This same CDR3 is encoded by further DNA sequences in the sample. This CDR3 reads CASSLATSTDTQYF. The DNA of the CDR3 is TGCGCCAGCAGCTTGGCCACAAGCACAGATACGCAGTATTTT. The V call is TRBV5-1, the J call TRBJ2-3; D is undetermined. The CDR3 sequence is 14 residues long. Trimming left V 0 bases short and J 0 bases short, with 5 bases between. Germline V gives CDR1 SGHRS, CDR2 YFSETQ.

V and J are TRBV5-1 and TRBJ2-3; D gene uncertain. V was clipped by 3 bases and J by 0 bases, with 11 bases between them. The V gene's germline CDR1 is SGHRS and CDR2 YFSETQ. This CDR3 is 15 amino acids long. The CDR3 loop reads CASSSWDSSTDTQYF. For the CDR3, the DNA is TGCGCCAGCAGCTCGTGGGATTCCAGCACAGATACGCAGTATTTT.

As regards this clone: A far bigger clonotype differs at one base, so this is likely a read error. The CDR3 is CASSEQGIYDYTF. The CDR3 nucleotides are TGTGCCAGCAGTGAACAGGGTATCTATGACTACACCTTC. The rearrangement uses TRBV6-1 and TRBJ1-2; a possible D gene is TRBD1 (5 bases). The CDR3 extends over 13 amino acids. In germline, CDR1 is MNHNS, CDR2 SASEGT.

The chain couples TRBV6-4 to TRBJ1-1, with TRBD1 matching over 7 bases. Germline V gene sequence: CDR1 MRHNA, CDR2 SNTAGT. The CDR3 contains 13 residues. Trimming at V came to 6 bases and at J to 0 bases, leaving 1 base not matched to a gene. The DNA of the CDR3 is TGTGCCAGCAGGGGACAGATGAACACTGAAGCTTTCTTT. Translating gives CASRGQMNTEAFF.

The chain joins TRBV7-9 to TRBJ2-2; D not resolved. CDR3 length: 14 amino acids. Germline CDR1 and CDR2: SEHNR and FQNEAQ (reference sequence). V dropped 2 bases and J dropped 3 bases, with 7 bases sitting between them. CDR3 bases: TGTGCCAGCAGCTTAAACAGCGACACCGGGGAGCTGTTTTTT. This codes for CASSLNSDTGELFF.

The sample holds one count of this clone. This may stem from a read error, because a much larger clone lies one nucleotide away. The CDR3 here is CASSDGDGLAHYNEQFF. The CDR3 nucleotides read TGCGCCAGCAGCGACGGCGACGGACTAGCGCACTACAATGAGCAGTTCTTC. The chain uses TRBV5-1 and TRBJ2-1; 9 bases map to TRBD2. Germline V CDR1 and CDR2: SGHRS, YFSETQ. Trimming cost V 4 bases and J 3 bases; bases outside gene matches: 11. The CDR3 is made up of 17 amino acids.

This clone was found once. The chain links TRBV7-9 to TRBJ1-3; TRBD1 is a possible D gene (5 bases). The CDR3 consists of 16 residues. Between the trimmed V and J ends, which lost 1 base and 3 bases, there was a span of 13 bases. Germline CDR1 and CDR2: SEHNR and FQNEAQ (reference sequence). The CDR3 nucleotides are TGTGCCAGCAGCTTAGGGCAGGGTATGGATGGAAACACCATATATTTT. Encoded protein: CASSLGQGMDGNTIYF.